The rows below give T cell receptor beta chains drawn from one sample of a study of neurological immune-mediated disorders. MiXCR was run by TCRdb on the 5' RACE reads, yielding one entry per CDR3 protein. This table has about 50,000 distinct CDR3 sequences, 1.5% to 2% appearing once. Sequenced input: PBMCs. The source of these receptors is a woman in her thirties or forties with multiple sclerosis. Each CDR3 is given with its conserved first and last residue. The D gene is left open where the match is weak. Each size is once, few or many counts, or a class when the clone is expanded.

>11|many|NA|TRBJ1-1|TRBV5-6
TGTGCCAGCAGCTGGAACACTGAAGCTTTCTTT
CASSWNTEAFF
>16|many|NA|TRBJ1-6|TRBV20-1
TGCAGTGCTAGAAGCGGGGTTGGGTCCTATAATTCACCCCTCCACTTT
CSARSGVGSYNSPLHF
>13|many|NA|TRBJ1-3|TRBV6-6
TGTGCCACTTCGATGGGCCCTGGAAACACCATATATTTT
CATSMGPGNTIYF
>16|many|NA|TRBJ2-1|TRBV5-1
TGCGCCAGCAGCTCTCGACCAGTGAGCTCCTACAATGAGCAGTTCTTC
CASSSRPVSSYNEQFF
>16|few|TRBD2|TRBJ2-1|TRBV4-1
TGCGCCAGCAGCCAAGGCGGGGCTAGCGGGTACAATGAGCAGTTCTTC
CASSQGGASGYNEQFF
>14|many|NA|TRBJ1-1|TRBV5-1
TGCGCCAGCAGCTTATTAACAGGAAACACTGAAGCTTTCTTT
CASSLLTGNTEAFF
>14|many|NA|TRBJ2-2|TRBV20-1
TGCAGTGCCCTAAGGGACGGACCCACCGGGGAGCTGTTTTTT
CSALRDGPTGELFF
>15|many|TRBD2|TRBJ2-5|TRBV12-3/TRBV12-4
TGTGCCAGCAGTTTGGGACTAGCGGCTCAAGAGACCCAGTACTTC
CASSLGLAAQETQYF
>17|many|NA|TRBJ1-1|TRBV12-3/TRBV12-4
TGTGCCAGCAGTGCCAGGGGCTTCATTAGTGGTGACACTGAAGCTTTCTTT
CASSARGFISGDTEAFF
>13|many|NA|TRBJ2-1|TRBV18
TGTGCCAGCTCACCAGGACAGTACAATGAGCAGTTCTTC
CASSPGQYNEQFF
>13|many|NA|TRBJ2-1|TRBV7-8
TGTGCCAGCAGCTCTCAGGGAGGAGGTGAGCAGTTCTTC
CASSSQGGGEQFF
>12|many|NA|TRBJ1-2|TRBV12-3/TRBV12-4
TGTGCCAGCAGCGTCGACGGCTATGGCTACACCTTC
CASSVDGYGYTF
>17|many|TRBD2|TRBJ2-1|TRBV7-6
TGTGCCAGCAGCGTGACTAGCGCGGGGACTCACAAGGGTGAGCAGTTCTTC
CASSVTSAGTHKGEQFF
>12|many|NA|TRBJ2-3|TRBV10-3
TGTGCCATCAGCCTCCGGCAGGACACGCAGTATTTT
CAISLRQDTQYF
>15|many|TRBD2|TRBJ2-5|TRBV7-2
TGTGCCAGCAGCCTACAGCGGGGCGGAGGGGAGACCCAGTACTTC
CASSLQRGGGETQYF
>11|many|TRBD1|TRBJ1-1|TRBV20-1
TGCAGTGCGGGCCAGGGGGAAGAAGCTTTCTTT
CSAGQGEEAFF
>13|few|TRBD1|TRBJ2-7|TRBV18
TGTGCCAGCTTGAATACAGGGGTTGGCGAGCAGTACTTC
CASLNTGVGEQYF
>13|many|TRBD1|TRBJ1-5|TRBV6-6
TGTGCCACCATCGGACAGGCTTTAGGGGTAGGGCATTTT
CATIGQALGVGHF
>17|many|NA|TRBJ1-1|TRBV4-1
TGCGCCAGCAGCCAAGGGCCGGGTTATTCTGGAAACACTGAAGCTTTCTTT
CASSQGPGYSGNTEAFF
>15|many|NA|TRBJ2-1|TRBV5-1
TGCGCCAGCAGCCCCAGGACCGACCCCGTTGATGAGCAGTTCTTC
CASSPRTDPVDEQFF
>16|many|TRBD2|TRBJ2-5|TRBV11-2
TGTGCCAGCAGCTTAATTAGCGGGGGACCCCAAGAGACCCAGTACTTC
CASSLISGGPQETQYF
>15|many|NA|TRBJ2-1|TRBV5-5
TGTGCCAGCAGCTCCAGACCCTGGACAGAGGATGAGCAGTTCTTC
CASSSRPWTEDEQFF
>15|many|TRBD2|TRBJ2-3|TRBV5-1
TGCGCCAGCAGCTTGACTAGCGGGGACCAATATACGCAGTATTTT
CASSLTSGDQYTQYF
>14|many|NA|TRBJ2-7|TRBV7-6
TGTGCCAGCAGGGGGGCATTCGACTCCTACGAGCAGTACTTC
CASRGAFDSYEQYF
>14|many|NA|TRBJ2-3|TRBV7-9
TGTGCCAGCATCCTTAGGGATCGAACAGATACGCAGTATTTT
CASILRDRTDTQYF
>15|many|NA|TRBJ1-6|TRBV7-6
TGTGCCAGCAGCTTATCGGCAGGGGTAAATTCACCCCTCCACTTT
CASSLSAGVNSPLHF
>14|many|NA|TRBJ2-3|TRBV20-1
TGCAGTGCCCCGCAGGGGGGAGACACAGATACGCAGTATTTT
CSAPQGGDTDTQYF
>18|many|NA|TRBJ2-3|TRBV4-2
TGTGCCAGCAGCCTACCACCGTCCGGGCCTTTAGGCACAGATACGCAGTATTTT
CASSLPPSGPLGTDTQYF
>14|many|TRBD1|TRBJ2-7|TRBV20-1
TGCAGTGCTACTAGACAGGGGACCTCCTACGAGCAGTACTTC
CSATRQGTSYEQYF
>13|many|NA|TRBJ2-3|TRBV20-1
TGCAGTGCCCCTCAGCTAGGCCCAGATACGCAGTATTTT
CSAPQLGPDTQYF
>13|many|NA|TRBJ2-1|TRBV29-1
TGCAGCGTTGTTCGGAACAGGCTCAATGAGCAGTTCTTC
CSVVRNRLNEQFF
>13|many|NA|TRBJ2-5|TRBV5-4
TGTGCCAGCACCAAGATAGCGGAAGAGACCCAGTACTTC
CASTKIAEETQYF
>14|many|NA|TRBJ2-3|TRBV25-1
TGTGCCAGCAAGGGGCGACATGGCACAGATACGCAGTATTTT
CASKGRHGTDTQYF
>14|many|TRBD1|TRBJ1-4|TRBV5-1
TGCGCCAGCAGCTCCTCGACAGGGGCGGGGAAACTGTTTTTT
CASSSSTGAGKLFF
>13|many|NA|TRBJ1-1|TRBV7-3
TGTGCCAGCAGCACGGGTCGGGGGACTGAAGCTTTCTTT
CASSTGRGTEAFF
>13|many|NA|TRBJ1-1|TRBV14
TGTGCCAGCAGCCAAGAATGGAACACTGAAGCTTTCTTT
CASSQEWNTEAFF
>16|many|NA|TRBJ2-3|TRBV5-1
TGCGCCAGCAGCTTGGAAAGGGACCCTAGCACAGATACGCAGTATTTT
CASSLERDPSTDTQYF
>14|many|NA|TRBJ2-7|TRBV5-1
TGCGCCAGCACCCCCCCGGCCAGGGTCTACGAGCAGTACTTC
CASTPPARVYEQYF
>16|many|NA|TRBJ2-1|TRBV12-3/TRBV12-4
TGTGCCAGCAGCCTACTAGGGGGAGAGTCCTACAATGAGCAGTTCTTC
CASSLLGGESYNEQFF
>14|many|NA|TRBJ1-1|TRBV5-1
TGCGCCAGCAGCCAGCAGGGCGTAGACACTGAAGCTTTCTTT
CASSQQGVDTEAFF
>14|many|TRBD2|TRBJ2-2|TRBV6-5
TGTGCCAGCAGTCCTAGCGGAAACACCGGGGAGCTGTTTTTT
CASSPSGNTGELFF
>18|many|TRBD1|TRBJ1-1|TRBV2
TGTGCCAGCAGTGGATCTATTTTGAGGGGGCTGGGGAACACTGAAGCTTTCTTT
CASSGSILRGLGNTEAFF
>14|many|NA|TRBJ1-5|TRBV3-1
TGTGCCAGCAGCCCCTATAGTGGCAATCAGCCCCAGCATTTT
CASSPYSGNQPQHF
>15|many|TRBD2|TRBJ2-3|TRBV5-1
TGCGCCAGCAGCTGGACTAGCGGGGCGGGAGATACGCAGTATTTT
CASSWTSGAGDTQYF
>11|many|NA|TRBJ2-5|TRBV3-1
TGTGCCAGCAGCCAAGAAGGGGGGGTGTACTTC
CASSQEGGVYF
>15|many|NA|TRBJ2-5|TRBV20-1
TGCAGTGCTAGAGATGAGGTAGATCTCCTAGAGACCCAGTACTTC
CSARDEVDLLETQYF